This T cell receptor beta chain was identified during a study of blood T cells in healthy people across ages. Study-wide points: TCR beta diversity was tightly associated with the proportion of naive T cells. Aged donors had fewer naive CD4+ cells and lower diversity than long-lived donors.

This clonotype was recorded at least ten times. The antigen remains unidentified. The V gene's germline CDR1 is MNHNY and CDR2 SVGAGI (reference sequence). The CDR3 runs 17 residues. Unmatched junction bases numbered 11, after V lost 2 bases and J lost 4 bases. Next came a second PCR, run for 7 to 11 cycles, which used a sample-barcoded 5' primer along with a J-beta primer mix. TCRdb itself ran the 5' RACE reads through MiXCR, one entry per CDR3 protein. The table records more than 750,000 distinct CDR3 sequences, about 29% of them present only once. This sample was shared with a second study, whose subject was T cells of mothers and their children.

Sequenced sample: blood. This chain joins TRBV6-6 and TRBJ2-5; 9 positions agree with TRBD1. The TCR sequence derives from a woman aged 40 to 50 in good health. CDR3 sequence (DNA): TGTGCCAGCAGTTACACCCTCGGACAGGGGATCCGAGAGACCCAGTACTTC. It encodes CASSYTLGQGIRETQYF.